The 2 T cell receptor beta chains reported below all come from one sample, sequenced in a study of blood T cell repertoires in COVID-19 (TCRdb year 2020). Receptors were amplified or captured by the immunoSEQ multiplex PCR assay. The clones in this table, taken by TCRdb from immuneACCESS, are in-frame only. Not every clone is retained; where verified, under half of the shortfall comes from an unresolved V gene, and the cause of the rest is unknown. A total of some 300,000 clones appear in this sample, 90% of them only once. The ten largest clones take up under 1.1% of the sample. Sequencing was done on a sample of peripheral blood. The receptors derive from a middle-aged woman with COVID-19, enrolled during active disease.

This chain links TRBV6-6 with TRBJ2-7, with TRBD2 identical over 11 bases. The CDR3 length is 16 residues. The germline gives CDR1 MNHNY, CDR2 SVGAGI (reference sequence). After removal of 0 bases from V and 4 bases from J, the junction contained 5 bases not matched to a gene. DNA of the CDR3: TGTGCCAGCAGTTACTCGAAGGCTAGCGGGAGGTACGAGCAGTACTTC. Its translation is CASSYSKASGRYEQYF.

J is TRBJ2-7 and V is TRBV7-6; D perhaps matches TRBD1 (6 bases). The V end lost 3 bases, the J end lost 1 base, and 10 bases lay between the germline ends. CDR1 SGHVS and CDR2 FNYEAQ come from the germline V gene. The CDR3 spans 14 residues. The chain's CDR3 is CASSLGRGSYEQYF. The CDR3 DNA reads TGTGCCAGCAGCTTGGGCAGGGGTTCCTACGAGCAGTACTTC.